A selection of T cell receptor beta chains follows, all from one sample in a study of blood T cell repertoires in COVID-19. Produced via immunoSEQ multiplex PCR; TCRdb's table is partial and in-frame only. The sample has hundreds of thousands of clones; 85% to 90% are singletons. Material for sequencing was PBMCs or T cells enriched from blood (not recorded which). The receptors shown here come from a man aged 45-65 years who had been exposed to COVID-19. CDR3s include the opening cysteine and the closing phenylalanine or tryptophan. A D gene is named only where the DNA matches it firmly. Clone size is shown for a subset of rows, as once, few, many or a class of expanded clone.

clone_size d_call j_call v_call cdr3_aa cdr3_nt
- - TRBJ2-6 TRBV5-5 CASSRRTEGRSGANVLTF TGTGCCAGCAGCAGACGGACAGAGGGACGTTCTGGGGCCAACGTCCTGACTTTC
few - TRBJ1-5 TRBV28 CASSTSGQPQHF TGTGCCAGCAGTACATCGGGTCAGCCCCAGCATTTT
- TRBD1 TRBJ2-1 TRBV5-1 CASSVGQGSYNEQFF TGCGCCAGCAGCGTGGGACAGGGGTCCTACAATGAGCAGTTCTTC
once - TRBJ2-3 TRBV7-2 CASSFFNTDTQYF TGTGCCAGCAGCTTTTTCAACACAGATACGCAGTATTTT
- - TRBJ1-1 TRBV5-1 CASSQTSMNTEAFF TGCGCCAGCAGCCAAACAAGTATGAACACTGAAGCTTTCTTT
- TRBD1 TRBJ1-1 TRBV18 CASSPITGTGGTEAFF TGTGCCAGCTCACCTATTACCGGGACAGGGGGCACTGAAGCTTTCTTT
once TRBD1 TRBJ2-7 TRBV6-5 CASSSGQGTYEQYF TGTGCCAGCAGTTCAGGACAGGGGACCTACGAGCAGTACTTC
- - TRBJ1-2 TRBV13 CASSLGPGGYGYTF TGTGCCAGCAGCTTAGGACCCGGCGGCTATGGCTACACCTTC
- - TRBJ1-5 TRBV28 CATGGTMGNQPQHF TGTGCCACGGGGGGCACAATGGGCAATCAGCCCCAGCATTTT
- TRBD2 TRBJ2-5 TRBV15 CATSRYRSGTSGRHDKETQYF TGTGCCACCAGCAGATATCGATCCGGGACTAGCGGGAGGCACGATAAAGAGACCCAGTACTTC
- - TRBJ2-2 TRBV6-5 CASSIQLTGELFF TGTGCCAGCAGTATACAGCTCACCGGGGAGCTGTTTTTT
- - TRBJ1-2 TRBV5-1 CASSRLFGTPQSGGYTF TGCGCCAGCAGCCGGCTCTTCGGGACACCTCAATCGGGTGGCTACACCTTC
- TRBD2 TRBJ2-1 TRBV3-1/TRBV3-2 CASSYGLAGYTEQFF TGTGCCAGCAGCTACGGACTAGCGGGATACACTGAGCAGTTCTTC
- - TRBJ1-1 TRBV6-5 CASSLSIGTEAFF TGTGCCAGCAGTTTATCTATCGGCACTGAAGCTTTCTTT
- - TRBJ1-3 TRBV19 CASSILRSDSGNTIYF TGTGCCAGTAGTATCCTCCGCTCAGACAGTGGAAACACCATATATTTT
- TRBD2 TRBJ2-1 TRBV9 CASSTRTSGTHYNEQFF TGTGCCAGCAGCACTCGGACTAGCGGGACCCACTACAATGAGCAGTTCTTC
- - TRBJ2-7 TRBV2 CASRQETYEQYF TGTGCCAGCCGACAGGAGACCTACGAGCAGTACTTC
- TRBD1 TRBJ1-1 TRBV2 CASSGQGNTEAFF TGTGCCAGCAGTGGACAGGGAAACACTGAAGCTTTCTTT
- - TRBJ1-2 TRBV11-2 CASSLDLEGYTF TGTGCCAGCAGCTTAGATCTAGAGGGCTACACCTTC
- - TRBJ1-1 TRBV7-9 CASSLGQGLEAFF TGTGCCAGCAGCTTGGGCCAGGGACTTGAAGCTTTCTTT
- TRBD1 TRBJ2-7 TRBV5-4 CASSEDRAYEQYF TGTGCCAGCAGCGAGGACAGGGCCTACGAGCAGTACTTC
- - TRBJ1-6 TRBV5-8 CASSTRASYNSPLHF TGTGCCAGCAGCACCAGGGCGTCCTATAATTCACCCCTCCACTTT
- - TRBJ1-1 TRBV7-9 CASSTTGTGPRVSNTEAFF TGTGCCAGCAGCACAACCGGGACTGGGCCGAGGGTAAGCAACACTGAAGCTTTCTTT
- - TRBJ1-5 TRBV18 CASSPGGWDQPQHF TGTGCCAGCTCACCGGGGGGTTGGGATCAGCCCCAGCATTTT
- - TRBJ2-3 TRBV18 CASSPRGPNTDTQYF TGTGCCAGCTCACCTAGGGGTCCTAACACAGATACGCAGTATTTT
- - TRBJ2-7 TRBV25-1 CASSEPGEYEQYF TGTGCCAGCAGTGAACCGGGGGAATACGAGCAGTACTTC
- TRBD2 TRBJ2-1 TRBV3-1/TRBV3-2 CASSQSTSGYNEQFF TGTGCCAGCAGCCAATCCACTAGCGGATACAATGAGCAGTTCTTC
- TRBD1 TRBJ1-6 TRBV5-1 CASSLSYRGQGGDNSPLHF TGCGCCAGCAGCTTGTCCTACCGGGGACAGGGTGGGGATAATTCACCCCTCCACTTT
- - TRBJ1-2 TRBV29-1 CSVQDYGYTF TGCAGCGTTCAGGACTATGGCTACACCTTC
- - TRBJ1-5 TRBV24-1 CATSEPGKYQPQHF TGTGCCACCAGTGAACCAGGGAAATATCAGCCCCAGCATTTT
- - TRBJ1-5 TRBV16 CASSQTTGSRQPQHF TGTGCCAGCAGCCAAACTACAGGCTCTAGGCAGCCCCAGCATTTT
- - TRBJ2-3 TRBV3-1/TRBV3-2 CASSHNPYAGYTDTQYF TGTGCCAGCAGTCATAATCCCTATGCAGGATACACAGATACGCAGTATTTT